This is a list of T cell receptor beta chains from one sample in a study of cytomegalovirus exposure and HLA in healthy donors. Here immunoSEQ multiplex PCR was the method, and the copy in TCRdb shows in-frame clones only, minus some. This table lists about 160,000 clones. Sequenced: PBMCs. The origin of the receptors is a woman between 50 and 59 years old in good health and CMV-seronegative. Both conserved end residues are trimmed from each CDR3. D genes are given only for firm matches.

j_call d_call cdr3_length v_call cdr3_aa
TRBJ2-7 TRBD1 11 TRBV6-1 ASSGTGDYEQY
TRBJ1-2 . 13 TRBV28 ASSPLRGTDYGYT
TRBJ1-3 . 13 TRBV19 ASSPVRGAGNTIY
TRBJ1-5 TRBD1 14 TRBV4-1 ASSLLGQDSNQPQH
TRBJ2-1 TRBD1 14 TRBV5-1 ASSKSGTASYNEQF
TRBJ2-5 . 13 TRBV9 ASSVAVRGHETQY
TRBJ2-1 TRBD1 14 TRBV6-6 ASSGGGTGVNNEQF
TRBJ2-7 TRBD1 11 TRBV5-4 ASSLYRGHEQY
TRBJ2-2 TRBD1 13 TRBV7-9 ASSKPRQGSGELF
TRBJ2-2 . 13 TRBV18 ASSPGAPQGGELF
TRBJ2-4 . 12 TRBV4-3 ASSQEQGFGIQY
TRBJ1-2 . 13 TRBV5-1 ASSLNIAANYGYT
TRBJ2-7 . 13 TRBV9 ASSVKQESSYEQY
TRBJ2-5 . 12 TRBV5-6 ASSITGAGETQY
TRBJ2-2 TRBD2 11 TRBV28 DSTGRSTGELF
TRBJ2-5 . 11 TRBV29-1 SVEEWEKETQY
TRBJ1-5 TRBD1 12 TRBV28 ASTGTGMNQPQH
TRBJ1-1 . 12 TRBV4-1 ASSQGTENTEAF
TRBJ2-1 TRBD2 13 TRBV2 ASRKEGRLAGEQF
TRBJ1-4 . 13 TRBV5-1 ASSLDVGGGEKLF
TRBJ1-4 . 11 TRBV9 ASSPPPFEKLF
TRBJ1-2 . 13 TRBV6-6 ASSDLRVPIYGYT
TRBJ2-3 TRBD2 13 TRBV7-6 ASSLAGGSTDTQY
TRBJ2-7 TRBD2 12 TRBV9 ASSGSGGTYEQY
TRBJ2-1 TRBD2 15 TRBV9 ASSPTGTSGGYNEQF
TRBJ2-7 TRBD1 12 TRBV4-3 ASRPQGADYEQY
TRBJ1-2 TRBD1 13 TRBV5-1 ASSSIPGTGEGYT
TRBJ1-6 . 13 TRBV4-2 ASSQDQRRESPLH
TRBJ1-6 TRBD1 13 TRBV9 ASREGGGYNSPLH
TRBJ1-5 . 13 TRBV2 ASVNRAGSSQPQH
TRBJ2-1 . 13 TRBV15 ATSRDRGANNEQF
TRBJ1-5 . 13 TRBV5-1 ASSTGQIGNQPQH
TRBJ2-5 TRBD2 15 TRBV5-4 ASSFVLAGGPWETQY
TRBJ2-5 . 12 TRBV6-1 ASSEGGLGETQY
TRBJ2-6 TRBD1 18 TRBV4-1 ASSQDYRGESFAGANVLT
TRBJ2-5 TRBD2 13 TRBV15 ATSPTSGRAETQY
TRBJ1-3 TRBD1 15 TRBV4-1 ASSRLWTGIGGNTIY
TRBJ2-5 TRBD1 14 TRBV5-1 ASSFFGTGDQETQY
TRBJ1-1 TRBD1 13 TRBV7-2 ASSTPTGVNTEAF
TRBJ2-2 TRBD1 14 TRBV7-2 ASSKDRGSNTGELF
TRBJ2-7 . 13 TRBV6-5 ASSPVGRGPYEQY
TRBJ2-1 . 13 TRBV18 ASSPLAGGYNEQF
TRBJ2-3 TRBD2 16 TRBV4-1 ASSQWGGEYVSTDTQY
TRBJ2-7 . 13 TRBV11-2 ASSLGVGGPYEQY
TRBJ2-2 TRBD1 12 TRBV6-5 ASRTQGRAGELF
TRBJ2-1 TRBD1 11 TRBV29-1 SVVGQGSDEQF
TRBJ2-3 . 11 TRBV6-5 ASGGARTDTQY
TRBJ2-7 TRBD2 12 TRBV27 ASSLGLAGGEQY
TRBJ2-2 TRBD1 13 TRBV5-1 ASSLQGAGTGELF